This T cell receptor beta chain is from a study of blood T cell repertoires in COVID-19. Study-wide context: The samples span acute and convalescent COVID-19 from the United States, Italy and Spain.

CDR1 and CDR2 (germline): SGHKS, YYEKEE (reference sequence). V trimming: 1 base; J trimming: 1 base; junction bases outside the gene matches: 4. This CDR3 comprises 15 residues. This clone was picked up one time. Assay used: immunoSEQ multiplex PCR; TCRdb lists only in-frame clones, some missing. The repertoire holds roughly 61,000 clones, with roughly two thirds as singletons. The chain has TRBV5-5 and TRBJ1-2; 7 positions agree with TRBD1. Sequenced sample: PBMCs or T cells enriched from blood (not recorded which). The origin of this receptor is a woman between 55 and 75 years old who had been exposed to COVID-19. CDR3 nucleotides: TGTGCCAGCAGCTTGATGACAGGGAGTAACTATGGCTACACCTTC. Translating it yields CASSLMTGSNYGYTF.